This passage covers 5 T cell receptor beta chains from one sample sequenced in a study of T cells in Graves' hyperthyroidism and ophthalmopathy (dated by TCRdb to about 2019). The method behind the library was multiplex PCR. The sequencer was an Illumina HiSeq 2000. The TCR beta CDR3 regions were amplified from RNA transcripts. The first round of RT-PCR for the TCR CDR3 was performed with the HTBI primer set and the Qiagen OneStep RT-PCR kit. TCRdb redid the processing of the public reads, applying fastp at Q25 and MiXCR, and retained in-frame beta chains. Identical CDR3 protein sequences are pooled into one entry, listed with their most common genes and DNA. The sample table holds fewer than 650,000 distinct CDR3 sequences, of which approximately 14% were seen once. Around 14% of the sample is in the top ten clones. Sequencing was carried out using blood. These receptors were obtained from a woman between 40 and 55 years old with Graves' hyperthyroidism.

This clonotype occurred many times. The rearrangement uses TRBV12-3 or TRBV12-4 and TRBJ2-1, with D perhaps TRBD1 (5 bases). Trimming removed 0 bases from V and 6 bases from J, with 9 bases in between. There are 14 residues in the CDR3. The CDR3 DNA sequence: TGTGCCAGCAGTTTAGCGGGGCCCCCCAATGAGCAGTTCTTC. Protein: CASSLAGPPNEQFF.

This clonotype was seen a handful of times. V and J are TRBV30 and TRBJ1-3; a possible D gene is TRBD1 (5 bases). The CDR3 runs to 15 residues. The ends were cut back, 6 bases at V and 3 bases at J, with 18 bases in the middle. The germline CDR1 and CDR2 sequences are GTSNPN and SVGIG (reference sequence). CDR3 amino acids: CACVPGGTHGNTIYF. The CDR3 DNA follows: TGTGCCTGCGTACCTGGGGGAACTCATGGAAACACCATATATTTT.

CDR3 coding DNA: TGTGCCAGTAGTACTCCCCCGCGGGGCGACGCGAACACCGGGGAGCTGTTTTTT. Translation: CASSTPPRGDANTGELFF. The chain has TRBV19 and TRBJ2-2; TRBD2 might be the D (6 bases). This CDR3 has 18 residues. The germline gives CDR1 LNHDA, CDR2 SQIVND (reference sequence). V lost 4 bases, J lost 0 bases, and 18 bases lay in between.

The rearrangement uses TRBV6-1 and TRBJ2-1; 7 nucleotides agree with TRBD2. The ends lost 5 bases at V and 7 bases at J; junction bases unmatched: 8. CDR1 and CDR2 (germline): MNHNS, SASEGT. The CDR3 totals 14 residues. The CDR3: CASSYNGRRNEQFF. Written as DNA, the CDR3 is TGTGCCAGCAGTTATAACGGGAGGAGGAATGAGCAGTTCTTC.

V gene TRBV18 combines with J gene TRBJ2-1, with 9 nucleotides matching TRBD1. The CDR3 has 16 amino acids. The germline gives CDR1 KGHSH, CDR2 LQKENI. The junction had 10 bases not matched to a gene; V was cut back by 8 bases and J by 2 bases. CDR3 in amino acids: CASTQGRTGAYNEQFF. The CDR3 DNA reads as TGTGCCAGCACTCAGGGGCGGACAGGGGCCTACAATGAGCAGTTCTTC. The complete variable domain, with remaining parts taken from reference TRBV18 and TRBJ2-1, reads NAGVMQNPRHLVRRRGQEARLRCSPMKGHSHVYWYRQLPEEGLKFMVYLQKENIIDESGMPKERFSAEFPKEGPSILRIQQVVRGDSAAYFCASTQGRTGAYNEQFFGPGTRLTVL.